This T cell receptor beta chain was documented in a study of regulatory T cells in long-lasting Graves disease. Study findings and constraints: Favored gene segments in persistent disease were TRBV28, TRBJ1-2 and TRBJ2-5. Samples came from peripheral blood alone, without thyroid tissue.

Germline CDR1 is SNHLY and CDR2 is FYNNEI. The V gene lost 7 bases and the J gene lost 0 bases, with 9 bases spanning the gap. CDR3 length equals 14 residues. This clonotype was found many times. Its antigen is still unknown. Combining iRepertoire HTBI primers with Arm-PCR of CDR3 regions, the authors built TCR beta libraries. TCRdb passed the multiplex PCR reads through MiXCR, listing each CDR3 protein once. The sample carries roughly 430,000 distinct CDR3 sequences, 21% recorded once. Time point noted: persistent/refractory GD, antithyroid drugs over 5 years with positive TRAb. Extracted PBMC RNA gave rise to the TCR library. EDTA tubes were used for drawing around 8.2 milliliters of peripheral blood.

Material: peripheral blood mononuclear cells (PBMCs), obtained when the disease was refractory, from a patient treated with antithyroid drugs. V is TRBV2 and J is TRBJ2-2; D call uncertain. This TCR was sampled from a female donor with Graves disease. CDR3 sequence (DNA): TGTGCCAGCAAGGAGTCCACGAACACCGGGGAGCTGTTTTTT. Its translation is CASKESTNTGELFF.